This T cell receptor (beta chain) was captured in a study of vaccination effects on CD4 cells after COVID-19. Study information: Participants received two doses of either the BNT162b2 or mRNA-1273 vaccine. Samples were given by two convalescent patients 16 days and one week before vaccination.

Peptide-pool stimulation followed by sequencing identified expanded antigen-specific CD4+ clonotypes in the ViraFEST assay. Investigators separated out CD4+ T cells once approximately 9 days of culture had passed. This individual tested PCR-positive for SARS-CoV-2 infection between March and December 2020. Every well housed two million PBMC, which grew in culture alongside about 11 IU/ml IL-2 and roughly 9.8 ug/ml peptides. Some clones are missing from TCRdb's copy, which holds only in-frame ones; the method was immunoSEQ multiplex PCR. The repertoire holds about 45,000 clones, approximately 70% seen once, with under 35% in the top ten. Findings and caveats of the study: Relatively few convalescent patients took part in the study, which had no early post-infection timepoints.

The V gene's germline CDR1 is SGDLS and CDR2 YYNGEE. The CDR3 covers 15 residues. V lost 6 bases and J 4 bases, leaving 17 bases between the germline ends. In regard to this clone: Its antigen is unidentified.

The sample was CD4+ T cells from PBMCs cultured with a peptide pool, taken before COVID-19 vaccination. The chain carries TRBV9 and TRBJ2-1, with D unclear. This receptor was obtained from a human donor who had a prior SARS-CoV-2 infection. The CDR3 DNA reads TGTGCCAGCACCCAAAGACCGGCCCCATACAATGAGCAGTTCTTC. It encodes CASTQRPAPYNEQFF.